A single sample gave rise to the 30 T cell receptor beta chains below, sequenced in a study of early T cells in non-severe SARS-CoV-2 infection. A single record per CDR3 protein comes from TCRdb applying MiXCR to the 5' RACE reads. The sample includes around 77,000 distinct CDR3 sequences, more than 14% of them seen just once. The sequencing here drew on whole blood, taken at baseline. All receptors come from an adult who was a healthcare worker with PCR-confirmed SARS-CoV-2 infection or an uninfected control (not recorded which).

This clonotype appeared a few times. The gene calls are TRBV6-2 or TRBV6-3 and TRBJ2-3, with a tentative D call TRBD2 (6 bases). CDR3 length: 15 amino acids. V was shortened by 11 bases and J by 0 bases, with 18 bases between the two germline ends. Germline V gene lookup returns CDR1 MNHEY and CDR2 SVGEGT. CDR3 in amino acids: CASFSGRDSTDTQYF. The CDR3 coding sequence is TGTGCCTCCTTCAGTGGGCGGGATAGCACAGATACGCAGTATTTT.

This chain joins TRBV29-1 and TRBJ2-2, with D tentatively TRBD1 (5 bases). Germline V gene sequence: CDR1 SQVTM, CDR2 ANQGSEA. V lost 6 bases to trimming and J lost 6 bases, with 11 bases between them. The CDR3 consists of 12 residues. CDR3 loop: CSVRPGSGELFF. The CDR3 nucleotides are TGCAGCGTCCGCCCAGGGTCCGGGGAGCTGTTTTTT.

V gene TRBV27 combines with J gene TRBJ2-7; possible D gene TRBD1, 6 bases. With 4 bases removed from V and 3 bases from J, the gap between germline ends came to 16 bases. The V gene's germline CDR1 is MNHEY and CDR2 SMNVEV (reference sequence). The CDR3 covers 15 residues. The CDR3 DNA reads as TGTGCCAGCAGTTCTGGACAGTCCGAAATCTACGAGCAGTACTTC. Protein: CASSSGQSEIYEQYF.

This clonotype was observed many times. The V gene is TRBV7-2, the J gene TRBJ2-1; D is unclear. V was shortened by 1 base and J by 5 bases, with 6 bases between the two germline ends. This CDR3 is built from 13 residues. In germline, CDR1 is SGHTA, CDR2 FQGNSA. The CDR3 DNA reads TGTGCCAGCAGCTTAGGGAACAACAATGAGCAGTTCTTC. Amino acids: CASSLGNNNEQFF.

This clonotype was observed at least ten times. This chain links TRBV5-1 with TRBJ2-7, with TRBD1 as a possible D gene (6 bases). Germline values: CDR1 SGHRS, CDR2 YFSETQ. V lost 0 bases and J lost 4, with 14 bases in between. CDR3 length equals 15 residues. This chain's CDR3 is CASSLAFGRGYEQYF. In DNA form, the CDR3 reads TGCGCCAGCAGCTTGGCCTTCGGCAGGGGATACGAGCAGTACTTC.

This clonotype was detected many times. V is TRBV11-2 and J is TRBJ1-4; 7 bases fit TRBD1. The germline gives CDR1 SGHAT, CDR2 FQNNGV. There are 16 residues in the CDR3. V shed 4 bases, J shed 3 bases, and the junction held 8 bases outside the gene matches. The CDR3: CASSSNRGRPNEKLFF. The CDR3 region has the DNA TGTGCCAGCAGCTCGAACAGGGGCAGGCCTAATGAAAAACTGTTTTTT.

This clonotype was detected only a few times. The chain's CDR3 is CASSQTESPYNEQFF. CDR3 bases: TGTGCCAGCTCACAGACAGAGAGCCCCTACAATGAGCAGTTCTTC. The rearrangement uses TRBV18 and TRBJ2-1; maybe TRBD1 (5 bases). Trimming cost V 4 bases and J 2 bases, with 12 bases left between them. This CDR3 has 15 amino acids. The germline gives CDR1 KGHSH, CDR2 LQKENI.

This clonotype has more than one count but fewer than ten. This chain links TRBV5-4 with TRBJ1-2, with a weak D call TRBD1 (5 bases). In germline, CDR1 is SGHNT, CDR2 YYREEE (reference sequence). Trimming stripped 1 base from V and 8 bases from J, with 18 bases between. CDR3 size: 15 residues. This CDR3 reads CASSLFGRSPGGYTF. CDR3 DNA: TGTGCCAGCAGCTTGTTCGGCAGGAGCCCAGGGGGCTACACCTTC.

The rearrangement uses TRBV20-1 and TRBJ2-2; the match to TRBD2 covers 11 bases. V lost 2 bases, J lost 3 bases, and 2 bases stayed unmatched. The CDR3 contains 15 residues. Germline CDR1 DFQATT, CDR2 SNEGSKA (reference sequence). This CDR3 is CSARSLAGDTGELFF. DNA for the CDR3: TGCAGTGCTAGATCACTAGCGGGAGACACCGGGGAGCTGTTTTTT.

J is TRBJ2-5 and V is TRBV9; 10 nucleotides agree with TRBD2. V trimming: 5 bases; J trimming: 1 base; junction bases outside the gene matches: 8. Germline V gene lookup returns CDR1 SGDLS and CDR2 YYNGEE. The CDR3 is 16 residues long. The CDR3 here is CASRRGTSESQETQYF. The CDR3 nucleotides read TGTGCCAGCAGGAGGGGGACTAGCGAAAGCCAAGAGACCCAGTACTTC.

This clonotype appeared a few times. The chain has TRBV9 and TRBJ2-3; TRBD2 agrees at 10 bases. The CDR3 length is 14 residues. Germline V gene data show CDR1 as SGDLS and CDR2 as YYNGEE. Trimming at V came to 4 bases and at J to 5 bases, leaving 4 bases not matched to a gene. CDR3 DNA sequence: TGTGCCAGCAGCACTAGCGGGAAGTTAGATACGCAGTATTTT. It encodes CASSTSGKLDTQYF.

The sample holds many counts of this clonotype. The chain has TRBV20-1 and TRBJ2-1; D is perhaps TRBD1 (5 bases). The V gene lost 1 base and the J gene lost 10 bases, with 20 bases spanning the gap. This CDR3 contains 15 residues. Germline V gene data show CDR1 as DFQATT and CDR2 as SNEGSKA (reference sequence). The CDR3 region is CSARVPDSGALEQFF. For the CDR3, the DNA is TGCAGTGCTAGAGTCCCGGATAGTGGGGCATTAGAGCAGTTCTTC.

CDR3 DNA sequence: TGTGCCAGCAGCTTAGCGGGCGTAAACACCTACAATGAGCAGTTCTTC. Translation: CASSLAGVNTYNEQFF. The V and J genes are TRBV7-8 and TRBJ2-1; D not certain. Germline CDR1 and CDR2: SGHVS and FQNEAQ. There are 16 residues in the CDR3. V was trimmed by 0 bases and J by 2 bases, leaving 11 bases between them.

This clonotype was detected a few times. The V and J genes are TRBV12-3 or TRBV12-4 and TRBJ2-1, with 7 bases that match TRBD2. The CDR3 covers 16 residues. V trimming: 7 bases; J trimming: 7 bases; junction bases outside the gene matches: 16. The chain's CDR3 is CASIPFLATGGNEQFF. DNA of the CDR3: TGTGCCAGCATCCCTTTCCTAGCTACCGGGGGGAATGAGCAGTTCTTC.

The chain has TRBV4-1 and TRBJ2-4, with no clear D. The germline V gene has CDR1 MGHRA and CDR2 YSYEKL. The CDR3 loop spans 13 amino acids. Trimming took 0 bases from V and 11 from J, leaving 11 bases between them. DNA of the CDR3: TGCGCCAGCAGCCAAGAGCTGGACCTGCTTCAGTACTTC. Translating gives CASSQELDLLQYF.

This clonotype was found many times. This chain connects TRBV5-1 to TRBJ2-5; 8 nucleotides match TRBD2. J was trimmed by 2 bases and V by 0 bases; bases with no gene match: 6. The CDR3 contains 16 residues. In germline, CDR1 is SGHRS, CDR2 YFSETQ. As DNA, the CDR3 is TGCGCCAGCAGCTTGGGCCTAGCGGGCCGACAAGAGACCCAGTACTTC. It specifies CASSLGLAGRQETQYF.

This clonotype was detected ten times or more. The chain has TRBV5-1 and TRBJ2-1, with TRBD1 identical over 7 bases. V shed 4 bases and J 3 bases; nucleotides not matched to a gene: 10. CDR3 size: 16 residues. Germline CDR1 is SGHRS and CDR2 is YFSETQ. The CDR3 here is CASSASEGGFYNEQFF. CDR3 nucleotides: TGCGCCAGCAGCGCTTCGGAAGGGGGCTTCTACAATGAGCAGTTCTTC.

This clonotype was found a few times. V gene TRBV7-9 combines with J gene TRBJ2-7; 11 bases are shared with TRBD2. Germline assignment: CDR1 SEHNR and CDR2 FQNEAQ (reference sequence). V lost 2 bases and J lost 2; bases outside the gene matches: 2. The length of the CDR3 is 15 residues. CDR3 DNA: TGTGCCAGCAGCTTACCTAGCGGGAGGACCTACGAGCAGTACTTC. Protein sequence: CASSLPSGRTYEQYF.

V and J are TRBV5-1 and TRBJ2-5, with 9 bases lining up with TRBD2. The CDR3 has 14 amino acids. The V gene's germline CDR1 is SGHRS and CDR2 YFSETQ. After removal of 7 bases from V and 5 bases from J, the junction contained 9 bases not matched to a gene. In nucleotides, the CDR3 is TGCGCCAGCCATAGCGGGAGCGGAGGGGAGACCCAGTACTTC. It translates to CASHSGSGGETQYF.

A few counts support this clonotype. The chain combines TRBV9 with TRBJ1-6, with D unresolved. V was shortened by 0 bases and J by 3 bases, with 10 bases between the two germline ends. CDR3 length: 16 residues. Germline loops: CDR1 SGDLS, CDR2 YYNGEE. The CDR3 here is CASSVDSGYYNSPLHF. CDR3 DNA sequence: TGTGCCAGCAGCGTAGATTCGGGATACTATAATTCACCCCTCCACTTT.

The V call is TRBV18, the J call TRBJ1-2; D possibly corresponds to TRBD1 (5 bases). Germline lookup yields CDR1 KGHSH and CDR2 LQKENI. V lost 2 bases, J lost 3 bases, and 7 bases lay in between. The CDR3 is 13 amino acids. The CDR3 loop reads CASSPETDYGYTF. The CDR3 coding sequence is TGTGCCAGCTCACCAGAGACAGACTATGGCTACACCTTC.

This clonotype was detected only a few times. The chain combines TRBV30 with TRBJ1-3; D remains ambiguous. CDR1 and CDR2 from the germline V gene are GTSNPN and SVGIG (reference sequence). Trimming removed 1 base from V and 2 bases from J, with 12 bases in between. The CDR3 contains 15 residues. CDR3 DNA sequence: TGTGCCTGGAGTGCCCGCAGAAACGCTGGAAACACCATATATTTT. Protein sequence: CAWSARRNAGNTIYF.

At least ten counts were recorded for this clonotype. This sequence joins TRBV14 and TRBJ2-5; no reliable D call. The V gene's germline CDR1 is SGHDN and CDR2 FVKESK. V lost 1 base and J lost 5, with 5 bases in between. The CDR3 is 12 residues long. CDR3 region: CASSQAYETQYF. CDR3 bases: TGTGCCAGCAGCCAAGCGTATGAGACCCAGTACTTC.

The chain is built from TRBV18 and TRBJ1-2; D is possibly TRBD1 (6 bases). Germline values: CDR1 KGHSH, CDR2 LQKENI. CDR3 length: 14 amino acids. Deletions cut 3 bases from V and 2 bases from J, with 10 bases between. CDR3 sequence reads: CASSPAGQNYGYTF. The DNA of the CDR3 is TGTGCCAGCTCACCGGCTGGACAGAACTATGGCTACACCTTC.

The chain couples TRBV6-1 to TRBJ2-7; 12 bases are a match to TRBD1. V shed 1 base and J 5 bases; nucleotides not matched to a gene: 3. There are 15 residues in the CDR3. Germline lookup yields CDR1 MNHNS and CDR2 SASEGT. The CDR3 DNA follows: TGTGCCAGCAGTGAAGTGGGGACAGGGGGCCACGAGCAGTACTTC. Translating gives CASSEVGTGGHEQYF.

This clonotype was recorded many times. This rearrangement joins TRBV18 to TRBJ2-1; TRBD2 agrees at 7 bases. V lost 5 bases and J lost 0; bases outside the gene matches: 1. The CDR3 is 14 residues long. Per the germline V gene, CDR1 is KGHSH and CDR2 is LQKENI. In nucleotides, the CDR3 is TGTGCCAGCTCAGGCGGGAGCTCCTACAATGAGCAGTTCTTC. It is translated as CASSGGSSYNEQFF.

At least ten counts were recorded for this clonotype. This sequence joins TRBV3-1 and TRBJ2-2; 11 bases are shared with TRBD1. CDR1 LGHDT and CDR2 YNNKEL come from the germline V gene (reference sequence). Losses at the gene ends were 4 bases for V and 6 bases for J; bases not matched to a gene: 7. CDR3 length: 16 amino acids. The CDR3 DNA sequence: TGTGCCAGCAGCCTCTACCGGGACAGGGGGTCCGGGGAGCTGTTTTTT. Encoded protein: CASSLYRDRGSGELFF.

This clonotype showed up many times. The CDR3 loop reads CATRGQRNTGELFF. The DNA for the CDR3 is TGTGCCACCAGGGGACAGAGGAACACCGGGGAGCTGTTTTTT. This chain joins TRBV24-1 and TRBJ2-2; TRBD1 agrees at 7 bases. The germline gives CDR1 KGHDR, CDR2 SFDVKD. The CDR3 is made up of 14 amino acids. After removal of 7 bases from V and 1 base from J, the junction contained 2 bases not matched to a gene.

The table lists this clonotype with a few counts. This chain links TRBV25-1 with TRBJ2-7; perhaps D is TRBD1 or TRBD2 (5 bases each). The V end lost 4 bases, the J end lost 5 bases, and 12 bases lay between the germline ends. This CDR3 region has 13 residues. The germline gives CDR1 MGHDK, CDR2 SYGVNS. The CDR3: CASSALGVHEQYF. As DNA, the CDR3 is TGTGCCAGCAGTGCCTTGGGGGTCCACGAGCAGTACTTC.

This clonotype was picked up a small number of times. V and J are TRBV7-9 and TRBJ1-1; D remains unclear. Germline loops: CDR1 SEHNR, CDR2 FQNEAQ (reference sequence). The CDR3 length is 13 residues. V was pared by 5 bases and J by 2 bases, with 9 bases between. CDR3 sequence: CASSVTANTEAFF. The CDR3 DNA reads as TGTGCCAGCAGCGTAACAGCTAACACTGAAGCTTTCTTT.